Shown below are 13 T cell receptor beta chains from a single sample sequenced in a study of T cell repertoires in cytomegalovirus infection. TCRdb ran MiXCR on the reads and lists one entry per CDR3 protein. The sample has fewer than 350,000 distinct CDR3 sequences; 15% to 20% are singletons. Sequencing used PBMCs. The receptors derive from a human donor in good health (CMV status not recorded). Some clones in this sample may be carry-over from other donors' samples.

The table lists this clonotype with many counts. The V call is TRBV7-2, the J call TRBJ2-1; 7 positions match TRBD2. The CDR3 spans 15 residues. Germline CDR1 SGHTA, CDR2 FQGNSA. Trimming took 3 bases from V and 3 from J; bases not matched to a gene: 5. CDR3 sequence: CASSLASGNYNEQFF. The CDR3, as DNA: TGTGCCAGCAGCTTGGCCAGCGGGAACTACAATGAGCAGTTCTTC.

The sample holds many counts of this clonotype. The V call is TRBV6-1, the J call TRBJ2-3; maybe TRBD1 (5 bases). Trimming removed 6 bases from V and 0 bases from J, with 10 bases in between. This CDR3 spans 14 amino acids. Germline V gene data show CDR1 as MNHNS and CDR2 as SASEGT. The CDR3 region has the DNA TGTGCCAGCAGGAGACAGTTTAGCACAGATACGCAGTATTTT. Translated: CASRRQFSTDTQYF.

The chain carries TRBV12-3 or TRBV12-4 and TRBJ1-5, with D perhaps matching TRBD1 (5 bases). This CDR3 is built from 17 residues. V lost 6 bases and J 5 bases, leaving 23 bases between the germline ends. The CDR3 loop reads CASSSRGSWGLYQPQHF. CDR3 coding DNA: TGTGCCAGCAGCTCTCGGGGCTCTTGGGGTTTGTATCAGCCCCAGCATTTT.

The chain is built from TRBV20-1 and TRBJ2-5; no reliable D call. The CDR3 consists of 11 residues. Looked up from germline, CDR1 is DFQATT and CDR2 is SNEGSKA (reference sequence). V was trimmed by 7 bases and J by 5 bases, leaving 11 bases between them. The CDR3 DNA is TGCAGTGGTGGTGTCTGGGAGACCCAGTACTTC. It translates to CSGGVWETQYF.

This clonotype was observed a handful of times. This chain links TRBV12-3 or TRBV12-4 with TRBJ1-5, with D perhaps TRBD1 (5 bases). The CDR3 spans 14 residues. Trimming cost V 8 bases and J 9 bases, with 20 bases left between them. The CDR3 loop reads CASAGGNWRGPQHF. CDR3 in DNA: TGTGCCAGCGCGGGGGGGAATTGGAGAGGGCCCCAGCATTTT.

The sample holds many counts of this clonotype. The chain uses TRBV7-2 and TRBJ2-3, with D perhaps TRBD1 or TRBD2 (5 bases each). Germline CDR1 is SGHTA and CDR2 is FQGNSA. Trimming stripped 5 bases from V and 5 bases from J, with 17 bases between. The CDR3 length is 15 residues. In DNA, the CDR3 is TGTGCCAGCAGCGCTCGGGGCTTCTTTGAAGATACGCAGTATTTT. This codes for CASSARGFFEDTQYF.

The CDR3 nucleotides read TGCAGCGTTGGAGAATCCGAGGGAAACATTCAGTACTTC. Protein: CSVGESEGNIQYF. This chain joins TRBV29-1 and TRBJ2-4; a possible D gene is TRBD2 (5 bases). Germline-derived CDR1 and CDR2 are SQVTM and ANQGSEA. The length of the CDR3 is 13 residues. The V and J ends lost 4 bases and 6 bases respectively, with 13 bases between them.

The chain carries TRBV5-6 and TRBJ1-2; 8 bases match TRBD1. The CDR3 has 16 amino acids. Germline V gives CDR1 SGHDT, CDR2 YYEEEE. Unmatched junction bases numbered 7, after V lost 2 bases and J lost 1 base. The CDR3 coding sequence is TGTGCCAGCAGCTTAGTTGACAGGGGCGTTAACTATGGCTACACCTTC. Translation: CASSLVDRGVNYGYTF.

The chain joins TRBV20-1 to TRBJ1-5; D is unresolved. The CDR3 is 14 amino acids. V shed 0 bases and J shed 4 bases, with 10 bases lying between them. Germline assignment: CDR1 DFQATT and CDR2 SNEGSKA (reference sequence). The DNA of the CDR3 is TGCAGTGCTAGAGATAGCAGTGGAAATCAGCCCCAGCATTTT. Its protein is CSARDSSGNQPQHF.

The chain employs TRBV28 and TRBJ1-2, with D maybe TRBD1 (6 bases). The CDR3 spans 12 residues. V was clipped by 10 bases and J by 2 bases, with 11 bases between them. Germline CDR1 and CDR2: MDHEN and SYDVKM. CDR3 amino acids: CAIPGHNYGYTF. CDR3 nucleotides: TGTGCCATTCCGGGACACAACTATGGCTACACCTTC.

This clonotype has only a few counts. The rearrangement joins TRBV7-9 to TRBJ1-2, with 7 bases aligning to TRBD1. The germline CDR1 and CDR2 sequences are SEHNR and FQNEAQ (reference sequence). The CDR3 sequence is 13 residues long. The ends lost 5 bases at V and 5 bases at J; junction bases unmatched: 5. The CDR3 DNA follows: TGTGCCAGCAGCCGACAGGGATTGTATGGCTACACCTTC. Its protein product is CASSRQGLYGYTF. Supplemented by reference TRBV7-9 and TRBJ1-2, the full variable domain reads DTGVSQNPRHKITKRGQNVTFRCDPISEHNRLYWYRQTLGQGPEFLTYFQNEAQLEKSRLLSDRFSAERPKGSFSTLEIQRTEQGDSAMYLCASSRQGLYGYTFGSGTRLTVV.

This sequence joins TRBV20-1 and TRBJ1-1; maybe TRBD1 (6 bases). Trimming took off 0 bases at V and 8 bases at J, with 16 bases between the two ends. Germline V gene sequence: CDR1 DFQATT, CDR2 SNEGSKA (reference sequence). The CDR3 spans 14 residues. The CDR3 bases are TGCAGTGCTAGAGACCAGGGGATCGCCGGGGAAGCTTTCTTT. It yields the protein CSARDQGIAGEAFF.

This clonotype came up many times. The CDR3 is CASSLIPGRRSGNTIYF. CDR3 coding DNA: TGTGCCAGCAGCCTGATCCCCGGACGGCGTTCTGGAAACACCATATATTTT. J is TRBJ1-3 and V is TRBV7-2; D is ambiguous. CDR3 size: 17 residues. V gave up 5 bases and J gave up 1 base, with 18 bases separating them. The germline V gene encodes CDR1 SGHTA and CDR2 FQGNSA.